The rows below give T cell receptor beta chains drawn from one sample of a study of beta chain features in type 1 diabetes. The protocol was immunoSEQ multiplex PCR, while the TCRdb copy is restricted to in-frame clones and leaves out a portion. The data contain 500,000 to 700,000 clones, about 16% of them singletons. Sequenced input: naive CD4+ T cells from blood. The source of these receptors is a young man in good health. Both conserved end residues are part of each CDR3. The order of the fields is D gene, V gene, clone size, J gene, CDR3 DNA, CDR3 protein. The D gene is left open where the match is weak. Clone size is not always given. Where it is, it says once, few, many or a class for expanded clones.

TRBD2	TRBV7-9	few	TRBJ2-1	TGTGCCAGCAGCTTAGGTTCTAGCGGATACTACAATGAGCAGTTCTTC	CASSLGSSGYYNEQFF
TRBD2	TRBV27	.	TRBJ2-3	TGTGCCAGCAGGATTTTCGGACTAGCGGGGGCCGGCCCACAACATACGCAGTATTTT	CASRIFGLAGAGPQHTQYF
TRBD1	TRBV14	.	TRBJ2-7	TGTGCCAGCAGCCACTACAGGGGCGAGCAGTACTTC	CASSHYRGEQYF
TRBD1	TRBV2	few	TRBJ1-2	TGTGCCAGCAGTGAGACAGGGGATAACTATGGCTACACCTTC	CASSETGDNYGYTF
.	TRBV7-9	.	TRBJ2-5	TGTGCCAGCAGCTTGAGGGAGGCCCAGTACTTC	CASSLREAQYF
.	TRBV6-4	.	TRBJ2-1	TGTGCCAGCGAGGCGCGCACCTACAATGAGCAGTTCTTC	CASEARTYNEQFF
TRBD1	TRBV7-9	.	TRBJ1-5	TGTGCCAGCAGCTTGGGGGACAGGGGGCAGCCCCAGCATTTT	CASSLGDRGQPQHF
TRBD2	TRBV7-9	few	TRBJ2-7	TGTGCCAGCAGCTTAGCCCACTCCAGACTAGCGGACAACTACGAGCAGTACTTC	CASSLAHSRLADNYEQYF
.	TRBV12-5	.	TRBJ1-1	TGTGCTAGTGGTTTGGCCTTGGGACCTAGGCAAACTGAAGCTTTCTTT	CASGLALGPRQTEAFF
.	TRBV10-3	.	TRBJ2-3	TGTGCCATCAACCAGAACAGGCTGGGGACAGATACGCAGTATTTT	CAINQNRLGTDTQYF
TRBD2	TRBV6-1	few	TRBJ2-3	TGTGCCAGCCGGAGCGGGGAGAGCACAGATACGCAGTATTTT	CASRSGESTDTQYF
TRBD2	TRBV18	few	TRBJ2-5	TGTGCCAGCTCACCACGGCGGGAGCCCGGGGAGACCCAGTACTTC	CASSPRREPGETQYF
TRBD1	TRBV9	.	TRBJ2-6	TGTGCCAGCAAGTGGGGACAGGGGAATTCGGCCAACGTCCTGACTTTC	CASKWGQGNSANVLTF
.	TRBV11-2	.	TRBJ2-7	TGTGCCAGCGGGATAGGGAACTATCCCGAGCAGTACTTC	CASGIGNYPEQYF
.	TRBV4-1	.	TRBJ2-7	TGCGCCAGCAGCCAAGATGAGTGGTACGAGCAGTACTTC	CASSQDEWYEQYF
.	TRBV4-1	.	TRBJ1-1	TGCGCCAGCAGACCCCTCGGGACAAAGAACACTGAAGCTTTCTTT	CASRPLGTKNTEAFF
TRBD1	TRBV2	few	TRBJ1-5	TGTGCCAGCAGAGGGGACAGGTATAGCAATCAGCCCCAGCATTTT	CASRGDRYSNQPQHF
TRBD1	TRBV30	.	TRBJ1-2	TGTGCCTGGAGCACTACAGGGGGCCGGGTGGGCACCTTC	CAWSTTGGRVGTF
.	TRBV18	.	TRBJ2-6	TGTGCCAGCTCACCTCGACCTGGGGCCAACGTCCTGACTTTC	CASSPRPGANVLTF
.	TRBV10-3	.	TRBJ2-2	TGTGCCATCCGTTCCGGATTGATAGTGAACACCGGGGAGCTGTTTTTT	CAIRSGLIVNTGELFF
.	TRBV6-5	.	TRBJ1-1	TGTGCCAGCAGTTACTCGGTGGGGAGGACTGAAGCTTTCTTT	CASSYSVGRTEAFF
TRBD1	TRBV11-2	.	TRBJ1-1	TGTGCCAGCAGGGGACAGTTGAACACTGAAGCTTTCTTT	CASRGQLNTEAFF
.	TRBV27	.	TRBJ2-7	TGTGCCAGCAGTTGGCGGCGTTCCTACGAGCAGTACTTC	CASSWRRSYEQYF
.	TRBV9	few	TRBJ2-5	TGTGCCAGCGCCACAGGGATCCAAGAGACCCAGTACTTC	CASATGIQETQYF
TRBD1	TRBV18	.	TRBJ2-5	TGTGCCAGCTCACGCACGGCCGGGACAGGGGGCGAGACCCAGTACTTC	CASSRTAGTGGETQYF
TRBD1	TRBV10-3	.	TRBJ2-5	TGTGCCATCACGAGGGACAGGGGATTGGCCGAGACCCAGTACTTC	CAITRDRGLAETQYF
.	TRBV4-2	.	TRBJ2-3	TGTGCCAGCAGCCCGCAGGGGTCAGGGAGTACGCAGTATTTT	CASSPQGSGSTQYF
TRBD1	TRBV27	.	TRBJ1-6	TGTGCCAGCGGCCCCCCGGGACAGGGGTATTCACCCCTCCACTTT	CASGPPGQGYSPLHF
TRBD1	TRBV6-5	few	TRBJ1-4	TGTGCCAGCAGTGCCGGGACAGGTGTTAATGAAAAACTGTTTTTT	CASSAGTGVNEKLFF
.	TRBV7-2	.	TRBJ2-7	TGTGCCAGCAGCTTCGAGGGGAATTTCTACGAGCAGTACTTC	CASSFEGNFYEQYF
.	TRBV28	few	TRBJ2-5	TGTGCCAGCAGTTTAGGGGTTGGGACCCAGTACTTC	CASSLGVGTQYF